This T cell receptor (beta chain) was retrieved from a study of early T cells in non-severe SARS-CoV-2 infection. Looking at the study overall: Bulk RNA isolated from unsorted whole blood underwent sequencing; chains were not paired. Study findings and constraints: VDJdb matching favored anti-spike CD8 responses, missing private and CD4 specificities.

This clonotype has ten or more counts. Its antigen is not known. TCRdb reanalysed the 5' RACE reads using MiXCR and keeps one entry per CDR3 protein. The sample records approximately 76,000 distinct CDR3 sequences, 12% being singletons. CDR1 and CDR2 (germline): SGHDT, YYEEEE. Between the trimmed V and J ends, which lost 4 bases and 13 bases, there was a span of 12 bases. The CDR3 sequence is 11 residues long. V and J are TRBV5-6 and TRBJ2-1, with D uncertain. This sequence originates from an adult who was a healthcare worker with PCR-confirmed SARS-CoV-2 infection or an uninfected control (not recorded which). The sample taken for sequencing was whole blood. The DNA for the CDR3 is TGTGCCAGCAGCGCGAGCTGGGTTCAGTTCTTC. As protein: CASSASWVQFF.